These 2 T cell receptor beta chains were sequenced from one sample in a study of blood T cell repertoires in COVID-19. Sequencing used immunoSEQ multiplex PCR; TCRdb keeps in-frame clones, though not all of them. Of over 200,000 clones in the sample, approximately 82% were seen once. The specimen sequenced was peripheral blood. The receptors originated from a man at least 80 years old with acute or convalescent COVID-19.

The CDR3 nucleotides are TGCGCCAGCAGCCCCTGGACCGGGACAGTCTCCTACGAGCAGTACTTC. Translated: CASSPWTGTVSYEQYF. The chain joins TRBV5-1 to TRBJ2-7; 7 positions agree with TRBD1. The CDR3 contains 16 residues. From germline, CDR1 is SGHRS and CDR2 YFSETQ. With 4 bases clipped from V and 0 bases from J, the junction kept 10 bases outside the gene matches.

The rearrangement uses TRBV5-1 and TRBJ2-1, with a possible D match to TRBD2 (6 bases). Trimming removed 2 bases from V and 5 bases from J, with 11 bases in between. Germline V gene lookup returns CDR1 SGHRS and CDR2 YFSETQ. This CDR3 has 14 amino acids. The CDR3 loop reads CASSLGGRHNEQFF. The CDR3 DNA is TGCGCCAGCAGCTTAGGAGGGCGCCACAATGAGCAGTTCTTC.